This section outlines one T cell receptor (beta chain) sequence together with its context. The DNA ends 3 residues before the CDR3 does, and the rest of the CDR3 is filled in from the germline J gene. These data are taken from a study of Tregs in tolerant kidney transplant recipients. Trimming cost V 4 bases and J 5 bases; bases outside gene matches: 9. The CDR3 contains 15 residues. Germline CDR1 LNHDA, CDR2 SQIVND (reference sequence). Method: immunoSEQ multiplex PCR; TCRdb's copy keeps in-frame clones and lacks some. The sample includes 45,000 to 55,000 clones. This rearrangement joins TRBV19 to TRBJ2-7; 9 nucleotides match TRBD1. This TCR was sampled from a human donor who received a combined kidney and bone marrow transplant. The specimen comprised CD4+ T cells from blood, sampled before the transplant. Partial CDR3 DNA: TGTGCCAGTAGTACCCCCGGGACAGGGAAACACGAG. Residues: CASSTPGTGKHE. The CDR3 in full is CASSTPGTGKHEQYF.